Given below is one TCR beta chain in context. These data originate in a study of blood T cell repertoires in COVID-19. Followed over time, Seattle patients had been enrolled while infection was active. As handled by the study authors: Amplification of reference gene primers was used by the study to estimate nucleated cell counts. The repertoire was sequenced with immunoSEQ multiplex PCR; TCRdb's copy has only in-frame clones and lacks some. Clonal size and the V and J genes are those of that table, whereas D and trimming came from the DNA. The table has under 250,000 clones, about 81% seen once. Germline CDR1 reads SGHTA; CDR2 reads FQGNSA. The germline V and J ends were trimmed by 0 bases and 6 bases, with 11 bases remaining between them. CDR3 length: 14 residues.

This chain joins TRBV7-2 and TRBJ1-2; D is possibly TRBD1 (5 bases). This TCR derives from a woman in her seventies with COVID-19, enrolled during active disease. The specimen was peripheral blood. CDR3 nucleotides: TGTGCCAGCAGCTTAGCAGGGGTTGGAAATGGCTACACCTTC. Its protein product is CASSLAGVGNGYTF.